This entry lists 29 T cell receptor beta chains sequenced from one sample in a study of T cells after yellow fever vaccination. MiXCR, applied by TCRdb to the 5' RACE reads, yields one record per CDR3 protein. The table shows 100,000 to 150,000 distinct CDR3 sequences, with about 7.4% occurring only once. The specimen was CD4+ T cells sorted from PBMCs, collected about 10 days after the first yellow fever vaccination. The receptor source for this set is a man younger than 30 who received the YFV17D yellow fever vaccine.

This clonotype was recorded a few times. The chain combines TRBV5-4 with TRBJ1-1; the D gene is possibly TRBD1 (6 bases). V was clipped by 3 bases and J by 4 bases, with 16 bases between them. Looked up from germline, CDR1 is SGHNT and CDR2 is YYREEE (reference sequence). The CDR3 sequence is 15 residues long. CDR3 in amino acids: CASSSTGALSTEAFF. DNA of the CDR3: TGTGCCAGCAGCTCAACGGGGGCGCTGAGCACTGAAGCTTTCTTT. Full variable domain (rest looked up from reference TRBV5-4 and TRBJ1-1): ETGVTQSPTHLIKTRGQQVTLRCSSQSGHNTVSWYQQALGQGPQFIFQYYREEENGRGNFPPRFSGLQFPNYSSELNVNALELDDSALYLCASSSTGALSTEAFFGQGTRLTVV.

This clonotype was seen many times. The chain uses TRBV20-1 and TRBJ2-3; D is possibly TRBD1 (6 bases). V was clipped by 5 bases and J by 1 base, with 7 bases between them. The CDR3 totals 12 residues. Germline assignment: CDR1 DFQATT and CDR2 SNEGSKA (reference sequence). The CDR3: CSAPGGTDTQYF. In nucleotides, the CDR3 is TGCAGTGCTCCAGGGGGCACAGATACGCAGTATTTT.

The chain links TRBV19 to TRBJ1-4; no definite D call. There are 13 residues in the CDR3. CDR1 and CDR2 (germline): LNHDA, SQIVND (reference sequence). V shed 7 bases and J shed 8 bases, with 14 bases lying between them. The CDR3 loop reads CASKEEAKEKLFF. Written as DNA, the CDR3 is TGTGCCAGTAAGGAGGAGGCAAAGGAAAAACTGTTTTTT.

A note on this clonotype: Possible read error: a much larger clone is one base away. This chain uses TRBV7-3 with TRBJ1-1; a possible D gene is TRBD1 (5 bases). This CDR3 region has 15 residues. Per the germline V gene, CDR1 is SGHTA and CDR2 is FQGTGA. The CDR3 region is CASRLDSSVKTEAFF. The CDR3 nucleotides read TGTGCCAGCAGGCTTGACAGTTCGGTGAAGACTGAAGCTTTCTTT.

This clonotype was observed many times. The chain recombines TRBV5-1 with TRBJ1-2; D is uncertain. The CDR3 has 13 amino acids. The germline V gene encodes CDR1 SGHRS and CDR2 YFSETQ. Trimming removed 0 bases at V and 3 bases at J, with 6 bases between. CDR3 residues: CASSLVAHYGYTF. The CDR3 bases are TGCGCCAGCAGCTTGGTAGCGCACTATGGCTACACCTTC. The full variable domain, completed using reference TRBV5-1 and TRBJ1-2, is KAGVTQTPRYLIKTRGQQVTLSCSPISGHRSVSWYQQTPGQGLQFLFEYFSETQRNKGNFPGRFSGRQFSNSRSEMNVSTLELGDSALYLCASSLVAHYGYTFGSGTRLTVV.

In this sample, this clonotype turned up many times. J is TRBJ2-7 and V is TRBV5-8, with TRBD1 identical over 12 bases. V was clipped by 0 bases and J by 7 bases; unmatched bases: 5. Germline values: CDR1 SGHTS, CDR2 YDEGEE. This CDR3 contains 15 residues. The CDR3 DNA reads TGTGCCAGCAGCTTGGTGGGGACAGGGGGCAGGGAGCAGTACTTC. Translation: CASSLVGTGGREQYF. The full variable domain, in which reference TRBV5-8 and TRBJ2-7 provide the parts outside the CDR3, is EAGVTQSPTHLIKTRGQQATLRCSPISGHTSVYWYQQALGLGLQFLLWYDEGEERNRGNFPPRFSGRQFPNYSSELNVNALELEDSALYLCASSLVGTGGREQYFGPGTRLTVT.

This clonotype was counted at least ten times. The CDR3 region is CASSSSQGEITEAFF. The CDR3 bases are TGCGCCAGCAGCTCCTCACAGGGGGAGATCACTGAAGCTTTCTTT. The V gene is TRBV5-1, the J gene TRBJ1-1, with 8 bases lining up with TRBD1. Germline V lookup: CDR1 SGHRS, CDR2 YFSETQ. J gave up 4 bases and V 3 bases, and 8 bases lay outside the gene matches. The CDR3 sequence is 15 residues long.

This clonotype has ten or more counts. The V and J genes are TRBV6-2 or TRBV6-3 and TRBJ2-4, with TRBD2 identical over 8 bases. The V gene's germline CDR1 is MNHEY and CDR2 SVGEGT. The CDR3 covers 12 residues. After removal of 5 bases from V and 14 bases from J, the junction contained 8 bases not matched to a gene. CDR3 residues: CASSGREGLEYF. CDR3 bases: TGTGCCAGCAGTGGTCGGGAGGGGCTCGAGTACTTC.

This clonotype was seen repeatedly, ten times or more. The V gene is TRBV20-1, the J gene TRBJ2-3; D call uncertain. CDR1 DFQATT and CDR2 SNEGSKA come from the germline V gene (reference sequence). V shed 1 base and J shed 6 bases, with 5 bases lying between them. The CDR3 has 11 residues. CDR3 protein: CSARVGDTQYF. The CDR3 DNA reads TGCAGTGCTAGAGTTGGGGATACGCAGTATTTT.

V gene TRBV7-3 combines with J gene TRBJ2-3; D uncertain. Trimming stripped 2 bases from V and 2 bases from J, with 8 bases between. This CDR3 region has 14 residues. The germline gives CDR1 SGHTA, CDR2 FQGTGA. The CDR3 reads CASSLGLTTDTQYF. DNA for the CDR3: TGTGCCAGCAGCTTAGGCCTGACCACAGATACGCAGTATTTT.

This clonotype was detected many times. V is TRBV12-3 or TRBV12-4 and J is TRBJ1-5; D is perhaps TRBD1 (6 bases). The CDR3 contains 13 residues. V gave up 3 bases and J gave up 7 bases, with 10 bases separating them. The CDR3 sequence is CASSLGAGQPQHF. The CDR3 DNA is TGTGCCAGCAGTTTGGGGGCAGGACAGCCCCAGCATTTT.

Many counts were recorded for this clonotype. The J gene is TRBJ2-1, the V gene TRBV3-1; 11 bases line up with TRBD2. Germline assignment: CDR1 LGHDT and CDR2 YNNKEL (reference sequence). The CDR3 runs 16 residues. Losses at the gene ends were 8 bases for V and 6 bases for J; bases not matched to a gene: 12. The CDR3: CASRKLGLAESNEQFF. In DNA form, the CDR3 reads TGTGCCAGCCGTAAGTTGGGACTAGCGGAAAGCAATGAGCAGTTCTTC.

This clonotype has a count of ten or more. This chain links TRBV20-1 with TRBJ2-3; 13 positions agree with TRBD2. Germline values: CDR1 DFQATT, CDR2 SNEGSKA (reference sequence). This CDR3 has 12 residues. Here the CDR3 reads CGRTSGGDTQYF. DNA of the CDR3: TGCGGGAGGACTAGCGGGGGAGATACGCAGTATTTT.

The chain employs TRBV28 and TRBJ1-2; maybe TRBD1 (5 bases). CDR3 length equals 14 residues. Germline V gives CDR1 MDHEN, CDR2 SYDVKM. V lost 6 bases and J 4 bases, leaving 15 bases between the germline ends. The CDR3 DNA reads as TGTGCCAGCAGGGTGTCGGGGGGGGGCTATGGCTACACCTTC. The encoded protein is CASRVSGGGYGYTF.

This clonotype was seen repeatedly, ten times or more. This sequence joins TRBV6-1 and TRBJ2-7, with 8 bases fitting TRBD1. There are 16 residues in the CDR3. CDR1 and CDR2 from the germline V gene are MNHNS and SASEGT. With 2 bases clipped from V and 3 bases from J, the junction kept 9 bases outside the gene matches. The CDR3, as DNA: TGTGCCAGCAGTGAAACCGGGACAGGCGGACGCTACGAGCAGTACGTC. Translation: CASSETGTGGRYEQYV.

This clonotype was seen at least ten times. The rearrangement uses TRBV15 and TRBJ2-2, with 9 positions matching TRBD1. Germline V gene sequence: CDR1 LNHNV, CDR2 YYDKDF (reference sequence). The CDR3 consists of 15 residues. Trimming at V came to 1 base and at J to 6 bases, leaving 3 bases not matched to a gene. In DNA, the CDR3 is TGTGCCACCAGCAGAGGAAGGACAGGGGCCGGGGAGCTGTTTTTT. Translated: CATSRGRTGAGELFF. The full variable domain, in which reference TRBV15 and TRBJ2-2 provide the parts outside the CDR3, is DAMVIQNPRYQVTQFGKPVTLSCSQTLNHNVMYWYQQKSSQAPKLLFHYYDKDFNNEADTPDNFQSRRPNTSFCFLDIRSPGLGDTAMYLCATSRGRTGAGELFFGEGSRLTVL.

Only a few counts were recorded for this clonotype. The chain uses TRBV5-4 and TRBJ2-3; 8 bases are a match to TRBD2. V was pared by 7 bases and J by 0 bases, with 10 bases of the junction left unmatched. The length of the CDR3 is 16 residues. Germline-derived CDR1 and CDR2 are SGHNT and YYREEE (reference sequence). The CDR3 sequence: CASVPGGARSTDTQYF. DNA for the CDR3: TGTGCCAGCGTACCCGGGGGGGCGCGAAGCACAGATACGCAGTATTTT.

This clonotype appeared many times. Here the CDR3 reads CAISETLRYQETQYF. The DNA for the CDR3 is TGTGCCATCAGTGAGACCCTCAGGTACCAAGAGACCCAGTACTTC. J is TRBJ2-5 and V is TRBV10-3; D is uncertain. The germline CDR1 and CDR2 sequences are ENHRY and SYGVKD. CDR3 length: 15 residues. Deletions cut 2 bases from V and 0 bases from J, with 10 bases between.

In this sample, this clonotype turned up many times. The J gene is TRBJ2-1, the V gene TRBV5-1; 10 nucleotides match TRBD1. Unmatched junction bases numbered 6, after V lost 3 bases and J lost 6 bases. Per germline, CDR1 SGHRS and CDR2 YFSETQ. This CDR3 comprises 15 residues. In DNA form, the CDR3 reads TGCGCCAGCAGCTACAGGACAGGGGGGGGCAATGAGCAGTTCTTC. Translated: CASSYRTGGGNEQFF.

This clonotype was observed a few times. The chain employs TRBV7-2 and TRBJ1-3, with D tentatively TRBD1 (5 bases). The CDR3 loop spans 16 amino acids. Trimming removed 3 bases from V and 4 bases from J, with 16 bases in between. Germline V CDR1 and CDR2: SGHTA, FQGNSA. For the CDR3, the DNA is TGTGCCAGCAGCTTGGCGCCCGGGACCGCCGGAAACACCATATATTTT. Protein sequence: CASSLAPGTAGNTIYF.

This rearrangement joins TRBV5-5 to TRBJ1-1, with D uncertain. The CDR3 runs 16 residues. Trimming removed 0 bases at V and 4 bases at J, with 16 bases between. The germline V gene has CDR1 SGHKS and CDR2 YYEKEE (reference sequence). The CDR3 coding sequence is TGTGCCAGCAGCTTGGATGAAAAACCATTCCCCACTGAAGCTTTCTTT. Translation gives CASSLDEKPFPTEAFF.

This clonotype was seen a handful of times. This chain links TRBV21-1 with TRBJ2-3; the table's D call of TRBD1 was not tested on the DNA. TRBV21-1 represents a pseudogene. The length of the CDR3 is 12 residues. CDR3 DNA: TGTGCCAGGAAAATGGGCGGGGGAACGCAGTATTTT. This sequence encodes CARKMGGGTQYF.

In this sample, this clonotype turned up many times. This chain connects TRBV20-1 to TRBJ2-3; no clear D. There are 12 residues in the CDR3. Germline V gene sequence: CDR1 DFQATT, CDR2 SNEGSKA (reference sequence). Trimming cost V 4 bases and J 2 bases, with 7 bases left between them. The CDR3 loop reads CSATRNTDTQYF. The CDR3 nucleotides read TGCAGTGCTACCCGCAACACAGATACGCAGTATTTT.

On this clonotype itself: A much more abundant neighbour one base away suggests this may be a read error. The V call is TRBV29-1, the J call TRBJ1-1, with D perhaps matching TRBD1 (5 bases). The CDR3 consists of 14 residues. Between the trimmed V and J ends, which lost 8 bases and 5 bases, there was a span of 21 bases. CDR1 SQVTM and CDR2 ANQGSEA come from the germline V gene. CDR3 sequence: CSTSYRKGMTEAFF. In DNA, the CDR3 is TGCAGCACTTCCTACCGAAAGGGGATGACTGAAGCTTTCTTT. Combining the CDR3 with reference TRBV29-1 and TRBJ1-1 gives the whole variable domain SAVISQKPSRDICQRGTSLTIQCQVDSQVTMMFWYRQQPGQSLTLIATANQGSEATYESGFVIDKFPISRPNLTFSTLTVSNMSPEDSSIYLCSTSYRKGMTEAFFGQGTRLTVV.

The sample holds many counts of this clonotype. This chain links TRBV23-1 with TRBJ2-7; D is ambiguous. Being an ORF, TRBV23-1 has a function that is uncertain. With 2 bases removed from V and 0 bases from J, the gap between germline ends came to 17 bases. This CDR3 contains 17 residues. CDR3 nucleotide sequence: TGCGCCAGCAGTCAAGTTCGGGTTTCAGACGGCTCCTACGAGCAGTACGTC. Its protein product is CASSQVRVSDGSYEQYV.

There are many counts of this clonotype. J is TRBJ2-3 and V is TRBV10-3; 14 bases are a match to TRBD2. The CDR3 spans 16 residues. From germline, CDR1 is ENHRY and CDR2 SYGVKD. V was pared by 5 bases and J by 3 bases, with 4 bases of the junction left unmatched. The CDR3 sequence is CAISPGTSGGTDTQYF. Here the CDR3 DNA reads TGTGCCATCAGTCCCGGGACTAGCGGGGGAACAGATACGCAGTATTTT.

At least ten counts were recorded for this clonotype. V is TRBV5-6 and J is TRBJ1-2; 7 positions agree with TRBD1. The length of the CDR3 is 15 residues. The V segment lost 4 bases and the J segment 4 bases; nucleotides outside the gene matches: 10. Germline CDR1 and CDR2: SGHDT and YYEEEE. This chain's CDR3 is CASSPTPGQIYGYTF. In DNA, the CDR3 is TGTGCCAGCAGCCCTACCCCGGGACAGATCTATGGCTACACCTTC.

This clonotype was observed many times. This rearrangement joins TRBV7-8 to TRBJ2-3, with D hard to call. CDR3 length: 13 amino acids. Trimming left V 5 bases short and J 2 bases short, with 8 bases between. Germline lookup yields CDR1 SGHVS and CDR2 FQNEAQ. The CDR3 protein is CASSREYTDTQYF. CDR3 nucleotide sequence: TGTGCCAGCAGCCGAGAATACACAGATACGCAGTATTTT.

The chain employs TRBV7-9 and TRBJ2-5; 7 bases align to TRBD1. V gave up 1 base and J gave up 4 bases; unmatched junction bases: 6. The CDR3 runs 15 residues. Per the germline V gene, CDR1 is SEHNR and CDR2 is FQNEAQ (reference sequence). The CDR3 sequence: CASSLVTGSGETQYF. The DNA for the CDR3 is TGTGCCAGCAGCTTAGTGACAGGGTCGGGAGAGACCCAGTACTTC.